This TCR beta chain is from a study of control samples from healthy donors and cancer patients. Produced via immunoSEQ multiplex PCR; TCRdb's table is partial and in-frame only. The sample carries under 450,000 clones, roughly 90% recorded once. Germline trimming cut 0 bases from V and 2 bases from J; bases unmatched to any gene: 7. This CDR3 is 16 amino acids long. The V gene's germline CDR1 is LNHNV and CDR2 YYDKDF (reference sequence). The chain joins TRBV15 to TRBJ2-7; 7 nucleotides match TRBD2. This TCR came from a man in his forties or fifties with head and neck cancer. The sequencing input was PBMCs. The CDR3 spells CATSRDRTRSAYEQYF. For the CDR3, the DNA is TGTGCCACCAGCAGAGACCGGACTAGGTCGGCCTACGAGCAGTACTTC.